This is a list of T cell receptor beta chains from one sample in a study of radiation and T cells in renal cell carcinoma. Profiling relied on immunoSEQ multiplex PCR, and the TCRdb table lists in-frame clones only, not all of them. The top ten hold around 1.8% of the sample, which has some 120,000 clones, approximately 78% seen once. The sequences come from blood, collected from a patient whose treatment included radiotherapy and nephrectomy. All receptors come from a woman aged 60-70 years with renal cell carcinoma. Both conserved end residues are part of each CDR3. The D gene is left open where the match is weak.

V	J	D	CDR3
TRBV6-1	TRBJ2-3	TRBD1	CAGSAPRTGRSDTQYF
TRBV14	TRBJ2-3	NA	CASSQGFTDTQYF
TRBV29-1	TRBJ2-7	NA	CSVRDIFSYEQYF
TRBV28	TRBJ2-7	TRBD1	CASRSYRDSYEQYF
TRBV5-6	TRBJ2-7	TRBD1	CASSNTDRDHEQYF
TRBV7-8	TRBJ2-1	TRBD2	CASSLGLGGRGSYNEQFF
TRBV5-8	TRBJ1-1	NA	CASSLVLGGDSNTEAFF
TRBV18	TRBJ1-1	NA	CASSLRLNTEAFF
TRBV19	TRBJ2-3	NA	CASSTGAADTQYF
TRBV29-1	TRBJ2-7	TRBD1	CSVELRLQGRPYEQYF
TRBV5-6	TRBJ1-2	TRBD1	CASSSTGGVGYGYTF
TRBV6-5	TRBJ1-5	TRBD1	CASSYYRGEGQPQHF
TRBV11-2	TRBJ2-1	TRBD1	CASSFGQGYNEQFF
TRBV30	TRBJ2-7	NA	CAWSVSASSHEQYF
TRBV9	TRBJ1-1	NA	CASSPVNTEAFF
TRBV6-1	TRBJ1-3	NA	CASSEAIGRNTIYF
TRBV7-2	TRBJ2-5	NA	CASSQTGAETQYF
TRBV9	TRBJ2-7	NA	CASSLRDLPGEQYF
TRBV19	TRBJ1-2	NA	CASSIGGINYGYTF
TRBV6-5	TRBJ2-2	NA	CASSYSLTGELFF
TRBV6-5	TRBJ1-2	NA	CASSSFGRGGYTF
TRBV7-6	TRBJ2-7	NA	CASSFGGEFVYEQYF
TRBV28	TRBJ1-5	TRBD1	CASSFGDRRNQPQHF
TRBV27	TRBJ2-7	TRBD1	CASSRDRRYYEQYF
TRBV12-5	TRBJ2-1	NA	CASGLSTVGEQFF
TRBV6-5	TRBJ2-7	NA	CASRPPGYEQYF
TRBV5-1	TRBJ1-2	NA	CASSLGAGNGYTF
TRBV5-1	TRBJ1-1	NA	CASSSDRGGHTEAFF
TRBV6-5	TRBJ2-7	NA	CASSYSSGTTYEQYF
TRBV6-1	TRBJ2-1	NA	CASKGIGNEQFF
TRBV28	TRBJ1-5	NA	CASRLTGTGNQPQHF
TRBV6-5	TRBJ2-5	NA	CASSYQSGAQETQYF
TRBV6-1	TRBJ2-5	TRBD1	CASSAGTGGGETQYF
TRBV5-1	TRBJ2-7	NA	CASSLGSGINEQYF
TRBV30	TRBJ1-1	NA	CAWSVQAVSTEAFF
TRBV7-2	TRBJ2-2	TRBD1	CASSLAGQGTGELFF
TRBV5-1	TRBJ2-5	NA	CASSQGETQYF